The sequence of this TCR beta chain was determined in a study of blood T cell repertoires in COVID-19. Across the whole study: There were acute and convalescent COVID-19 samples, and they came from the United States, Italy and Spain. T cells, B-cell-depleted T cells, or PBMCs supplied cDNA or gDNA.

Original processing notes: Amplified reference gene primers provided the basis for estimating nucleated cell counts. Profiling relied on immunoSEQ multiplex PCR, and the TCRdb table lists in-frame clones only, not all of them. The DNA was the basis for D and trimming; V, J and clone size are from that table. This sample has some 320,000 clones; 70% to 90% occur once, and the top ten carry about 7%. The CDR3 extends over 15 amino acids. Germline assignment: CDR1 MGHDK and CDR2 SYGVNS. Between the trimmed V and J ends, which lost 2 bases and 3 bases, there was a span of 14 bases. The sequenced sample was peripheral blood. The clonotype comes from a human donor in a cohort sampled during active COVID-19. The chain uses TRBV25-1 and TRBJ2-7; possibly TRBD1 for D (5 bases). CDR3 region: CASSETSQGVYEQYF. CDR3 DNA: TGTGCCAGCAGTGAAACTTCACAAGGGGTCTACGAGCAGTACTTC.